Following are 10 T cell receptor beta chains from one sample sequenced in a study of cytomegalovirus exposure and HLA in healthy donors. In the PCR, 60 Vbeta and 13 Jbeta primers were used. The method was immunoSEQ multiplex PCR; TCRdb's version includes in-frame clones alone and lacks a portion of them. Of about 150,000 clones listed, about 74% are singletons. The specimen sequenced was PBMCs. These receptors all come from a woman between 40 and 50 years old in good health and CMV-seronegative.

V and J are TRBV19 and TRBJ1-2; TRBD1 matches at 12 bases. After removal of 9 bases from V and 4 bases from J, the junction contained 6 bases not matched to a gene. Germline loops: CDR1 LNHDA, CDR2 SQIVND (reference sequence). There are 14 residues in the CDR3. CDR3 nucleotide sequence: TGTGCCAGCGAGGGACAGGGGGCCGGCTATGGCTACACCTTC. Its translation: CASEGQGAGYGYTF.

This rearrangement joins TRBV5-4 to TRBJ2-6, with D perhaps matching TRBD2 (5 bases). This CDR3 has 15 amino acids. V was shortened by 4 bases and J by 8 bases, with 16 bases between the two germline ends. Germline assignment: CDR1 SGHNT and CDR2 YYREEE (reference sequence). CDR3 residues: CASSRGRAGTNVLTF. The DNA for the CDR3 is TGTGCCAGCAGCCGAGGACGGGCCGGGACCAACGTCCTGACTTTC.

The gene calls are TRBV28 and TRBJ2-6, with no clear D. Germline loops: CDR1 MDHEN, CDR2 SYDVKM. V was pared by 2 bases and J by 2 bases, with 10 bases between. The CDR3 is 16 residues long. CDR3 nucleotides: TGTGCCAGCAGTTTAATGCGCCAAGCTGGGGCCAACGTCCTGACTTTC. Translated, it gives CASSLMRQAGANVLTF. Full variable domain (remainder filled in from reference TRBV28 and TRBJ2-6): DVKVTQSSRYLVKRTGEKVFLECVQDMDHENMFWYRQDPGLGLRLIYFSYDVKMKEKGDIPEGYSVSREKKERFSLILESASTNQTSMYLCASSLMRQAGANVLTFGAGSRLTVL.

The chain recombines TRBV9 with TRBJ2-1; TRBD2 aligns across 9 bases. Germline assignment: CDR1 SGDLS and CDR2 YYNGEE. Trimming removed 6 bases from V and 6 bases from J; junction bases left unmatched: 10. This CDR3 has 15 residues. Here the CDR3 DNA reads TGTGCCAGCACCCGTACGCGGGAGGGCCTCAATGAGCAGTTCTTC. Protein product: CASTRTREGLNEQFF.

Written as DNA, the CDR3 is TGTGCCAGCCGACTTCAAGACTGGAGTTACGAGCAGTACTTC. Its protein product is CASRLQDWSYEQYF. The chain is built from TRBV5-8 and TRBJ2-7, with D unresolved. Between the trimmed V and J ends, which lost 7 bases and 4 bases, there was a span of 18 bases. CDR1 is SGHTS and CDR2 is YDEGEE in the germline V gene. CDR3 length: 14 residues.

This clone was counted between two and nine times. V is TRBV6-5 and J is TRBJ1-1; the match to TRBD1 covers 8 bases. Germline CDR1 MNHEY, CDR2 SVGAGI. There are 14 residues in the CDR3. The trim removed 6 bases at V and 5 bases at J, leaving 8 bases unmatched. CDR3 residues: CASSLTGDGTEAFF. CDR3 nucleotides: TGTGCCAGCAGCTTGACAGGGGATGGGACTGAAGCTTTCTTT.

The rearrangement links TRBV6-5 to TRBJ2-7; D gene uncertain. Germline CDR1 MNHEY, CDR2 SVGAGI. Trimming left V 0 bases short and J 4 bases short, with 10 bases between. The CDR3 contains 14 residues. The CDR3 coding sequence is TGTGCCAGCAGTTACTCACGAGCTCGGTACGAGCAGTACTTC. Translated, it gives CASSYSRARYEQYF.

Of note for this clone: Other nucleotide sequences in the sample specify the same CDR3. The V and J genes are TRBV11-2 and TRBJ1-1; D gene unclear. The V end lost 1 base, the J end lost 4 bases, and 13 bases lay between the germline ends. CDR3 length equals 15 residues. Germline assignment: CDR1 SGHAT and CDR2 FQNNGV. CDR3 nucleotides: TGTGCCAGCAGCTTAGTAGGCAGCCCAGGCACTGAAGCTTTCTTT. Amino acids: CASSLVGSPGTEAFF.

The chain links TRBV28 to TRBJ1-2, with TRBD1 matching over 7 bases. Trimming cost V 6 bases and J 2 bases; bases outside gene matches: 12. Germline CDR1 MDHEN, CDR2 SYDVKM. The length of the CDR3 is 16 residues. CDR3 coding DNA: TGTGCCAGCAGACAAGGACAGGTTCTTTTCAACTATGGCTACACCTTC. Its translation is CASRQGQVLFNYGYTF.

V and J are TRBV2 and TRBJ2-7; D perhaps matches TRBD1 (5 bases). The CDR3 is made up of 14 amino acids. The germline V gene encodes CDR1 SNHLY and CDR2 FYNNEI. Deletions cut 5 bases from V and 2 bases from J, with 13 bases between. The CDR3, as DNA: TGTGCCAGCAGTATTTCAACAGGCGCCTACGAGCAGTACTTC. It yields the protein CASSISTGAYEQYF.